This TCR beta chain was captured in a study of monozygotic twins with inflammatory bowel disease. This CDR3 region has 16 residues. Germline CDR1 and CDR2: MDHEN and SYDVKM. UMIs incorporating a 6-nucleotide sample barcode were appended by means of template switching. TCRdb re-called the 5' RACE reads, yielding one record per CDR3 amino acid sequence without DNA. The listing contains approximately 390,000 distinct CDR3 sequences. The clonotype comes from a human donor with ulcerative colitis or Crohn's disease, or a healthy co-twin of an affected twin (not recorded which). Input material: blood. J is TRBJ1-6 and V is TRBV28. The CDR3 loop reads CASSFRDLSYNSPLHF. Full variable domain (remainder filled in from reference TRBV28 and TRBJ1-6): DVKVTQSSRYLVKRTGEKVFLECVQDMDHENMFWYRQDPGLGLRLIYFSYDVKMKEKGDIPEGYSVSREKKERFSLILESASTNQTSMYLCASSFRDLSYNSPLHFGNGTRLTVT.